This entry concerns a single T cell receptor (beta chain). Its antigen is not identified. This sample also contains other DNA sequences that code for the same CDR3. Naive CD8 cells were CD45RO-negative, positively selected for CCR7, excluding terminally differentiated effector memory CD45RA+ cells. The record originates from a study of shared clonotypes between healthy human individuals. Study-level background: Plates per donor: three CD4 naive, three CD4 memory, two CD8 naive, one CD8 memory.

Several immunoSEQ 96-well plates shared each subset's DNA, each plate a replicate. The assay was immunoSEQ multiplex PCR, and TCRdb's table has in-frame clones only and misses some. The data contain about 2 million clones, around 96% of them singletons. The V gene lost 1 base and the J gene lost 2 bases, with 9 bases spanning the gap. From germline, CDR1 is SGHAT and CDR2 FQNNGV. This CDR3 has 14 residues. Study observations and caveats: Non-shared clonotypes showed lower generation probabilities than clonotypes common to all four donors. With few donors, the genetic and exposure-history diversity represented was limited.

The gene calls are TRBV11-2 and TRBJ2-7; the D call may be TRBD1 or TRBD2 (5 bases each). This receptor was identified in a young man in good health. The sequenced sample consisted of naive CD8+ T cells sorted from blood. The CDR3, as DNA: TGTGCCAGCAGCTTAGGTGGGACGGCCTACGAGCAGTACTTC. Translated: CASSLGGTAYEQYF.